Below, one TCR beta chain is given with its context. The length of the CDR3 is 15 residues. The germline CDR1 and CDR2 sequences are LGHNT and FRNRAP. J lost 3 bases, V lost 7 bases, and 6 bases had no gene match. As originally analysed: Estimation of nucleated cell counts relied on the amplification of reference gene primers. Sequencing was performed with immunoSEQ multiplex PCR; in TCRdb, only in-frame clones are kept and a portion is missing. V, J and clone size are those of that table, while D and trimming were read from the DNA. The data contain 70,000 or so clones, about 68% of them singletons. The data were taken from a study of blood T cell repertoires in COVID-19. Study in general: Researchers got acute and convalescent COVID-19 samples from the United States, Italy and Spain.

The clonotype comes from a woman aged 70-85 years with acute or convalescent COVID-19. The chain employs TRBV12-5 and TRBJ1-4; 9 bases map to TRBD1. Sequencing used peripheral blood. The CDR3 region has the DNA TGTGCTAGTGTTGGGGGACAGGGTCCTAATGAAAAACTGTTTTTT. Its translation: CASVGGQGPNEKLFF.